This passage covers 9 T cell receptor beta chains from one sample sequenced in a study of blood T cell repertoires in COVID-19. Measured with immunoSEQ multiplex PCR; TCRdb has only the in-frame clones, and not every one. The sample carries 240,000 or so clones, 88% recorded once. The sequencing sample was made of peripheral blood. The receptor set was obtained from a young woman with acute or convalescent COVID-19.

The chain carries TRBV24-1 and TRBJ2-2; TRBD2 agrees at 8 bases. Per germline, CDR1 KGHDR and CDR2 SFDVKD. The CDR3 runs 13 residues. V was pared by 7 bases and J by 7 bases, with 4 bases of the junction left unmatched. For the CDR3, the DNA is TGTGCCACCAGAGCGGGAGTTGGCGGGGAGCTGTTTTTT. It translates to CATRAGVGGELFF.

V usage is TRBV29-1 and J usage is TRBJ1-1; D not certain. Germline CDR1 reads SQVTM; CDR2 reads ANQGSEA. This CDR3 region has 12 residues. V was clipped by 8 bases and J by 4 bases, with 14 bases between them. DNA of the CDR3: TGCAGCCTAGCGCGAGGGCCCACTGAAGCTTTCTTT. Residues: CSLARGPTEAFF.

The table lists this clone with a few counts. The chain employs TRBV10-3 and TRBJ2-5, with D tentatively TRBD1 (5 bases). The CDR3 is 14 amino acids. V lost 0 bases and J 2 bases, leaving 7 bases between the germline ends. Germline V gene sequence: CDR1 ENHRY, CDR2 SYGVKD. The CDR3 loop is CAISESREQETQYF. The CDR3 nucleotides are TGTGCCATCAGTGAGTCCAGGGAACAAGAGACCCAGTACTTC.

The chain links TRBV30 to TRBJ2-1; D remains ambiguous. This CDR3 is 11 amino acids long. CDR1 is GTSNPN, CDR2 SVGIG, per germline (reference sequence). Trimming took 2 bases from V and 5 from J, leaving 4 bases between them. The CDR3 bases are TGTGCCTGGAGTTTTAACAATGAGCAGTTCTTC. This codes for CAWSFNNEQFF.

V and J are TRBV18 and TRBJ2-1, with D hard to call. Trimming pared 3 bases from V and 8 bases from J, leaving 8 bases between. Germline lookup yields CDR1 KGHSH and CDR2 LQKENI. The CDR3 sequence is 12 residues long. The CDR3 sequence is CASSPLRDEQFF. CDR3 bases: TGTGCCAGCTCACCGCTTCGGGATGAGCAGTTCTTC.

The rearrangement joins TRBV9 to TRBJ2-1; D is possibly TRBD1 (6 bases). This CDR3 region has 12 residues. Germline V lookup: CDR1 SGDLS, CDR2 YYNGEE. V gave up 0 bases and J gave up 9 bases, with 7 bases separating them. The CDR3 nucleotides read TGTGCCAGCAGCGTAGGACAGGTTGAGCAGTTCTTC. This codes for CASSVGQVEQFF.

This clone is a singleton in its sample. The chain employs TRBV5-1 and TRBJ2-3, with TRBD2 identical over 12 bases. Germline V lookup: CDR1 SGHRS, CDR2 YFSETQ. The CDR3 sequence is 15 residues long. J was trimmed by 2 bases and V by 5 bases; bases with no gene match: 3. The CDR3 nucleotides read TGCGCCAGCAGGCGACTAGCGGGAGACACAGATACGCAGTATTTT. Its translation is CASRRLAGDTDTQYF.

This chain connects TRBV5-4 to TRBJ1-1; 7 positions match TRBD1. Germline lookup yields CDR1 SGHNT and CDR2 YYREEE (reference sequence). The CDR3 is made up of 15 amino acids. Trimming took 5 bases from V and 0 from J; bases not matched to a gene: 7. The CDR3 region has the DNA TGTGCCAGCAGGCCGGCAGGGGGAATGAACACTGAAGCTTTCTTT. This encodes CASRPAGGMNTEAFF.

This chain uses TRBV4-1 with TRBJ2-7; D not resolved. Looked up from germline, CDR1 is MGHRA and CDR2 is YSYEKL. Trimming left V 0 bases short and J 4 bases short, with 10 bases between. The CDR3 spans 14 residues. The CDR3 is CASSQDPSRYEQYF. CDR3 coding DNA: TGCGCCAGCAGCCAAGATCCTTCCAGATACGAGCAGTACTTC.